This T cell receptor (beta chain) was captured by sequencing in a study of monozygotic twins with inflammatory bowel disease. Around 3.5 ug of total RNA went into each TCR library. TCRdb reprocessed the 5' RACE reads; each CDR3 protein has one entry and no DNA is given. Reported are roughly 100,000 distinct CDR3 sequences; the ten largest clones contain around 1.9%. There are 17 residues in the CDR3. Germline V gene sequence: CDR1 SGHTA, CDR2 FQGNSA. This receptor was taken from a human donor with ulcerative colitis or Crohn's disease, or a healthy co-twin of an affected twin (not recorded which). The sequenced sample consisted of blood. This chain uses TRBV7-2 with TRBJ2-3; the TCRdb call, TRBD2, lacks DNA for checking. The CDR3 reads CASSLAGTSGSTDTQYF.